This record covers a single T cell receptor beta chain. Antigen specificity is unknown. Both 60 Vbeta primers and 13 Jbeta primers went into the PCR. The assay was immunoSEQ multiplex PCR, and TCRdb's table has in-frame clones only and misses some. Among approximately 120,000 clones listed, more than 75% were seen once. The entry originates in a study of cytomegalovirus exposure and HLA in healthy donors. Findings of the study overall: Roughly even sequencing depth across donors was the assumption behind the presence/absence analyses. In a later analysis, a genetic analysis reported fewer productive-TCR N-insertions in an Asian-associated ancestry cluster than the cohort average. Most TCR sequences were uncommon, yet certain public TCRs appeared in many donors.

The CDR3 has 19 residues. Trimming removed 7 bases at V and 8 bases at J, with 32 bases between. Per the germline V gene, CDR1 is MDHEN and CDR2 is SYDVKM. The origin of this receptor is a man aged 40-49 years in good health and CMV-seronegative. The chain combines TRBV28 with TRBJ1-4; no reliable D call. The sequencing sample was made of PBMCs. For the CDR3, the DNA is TGTGCCAGCACCCCTGGTGAAGCGGTTTTGGTAACCCCTTCCGAAAAACTGTTTTTT. It encodes CASTPGEAVLVTPSEKLFF.